The 18 T cell receptor beta chains below were found in one sample sequenced in a study of T-cell memory formation after mild COVID-19 (dated by TCRdb to the early 2020s). The receptor library was made with 5' RACE. TCRdb shows the sequencer as Illumina NovaSeq 6000. TCRdb trimmed public reads at Q25 via fastp, called clones via MiXCR and kept in-frame beta chains. Every distinct CDR3 protein forms one entry, paired with its most common genes and DNA. The sample table records around 470,000 distinct CDR3 sequences; roughly 20% of these occur just once. The ten largest clones take up 7.5% to 9.5% of the sample. Sequencing was performed on PBMCs or a T cell subset sorted from them (not recorded which). These receptors were obtained from an adult woman who had mild COVID-19 (a few samples of this study predate the infection). The sample titles of this study are shuffled in the database, so cell type and time point are left out; the donor was told from shared clones.

This clonotype was counted between two and nine times. The rearrangement uses TRBV7-6 and TRBJ2-1, with TRBD2 identical over 11 bases. The CDR3 covers 14 residues. Trimming took 6 bases from V and 8 from J; bases not matched to a gene: 6. The germline CDR1 and CDR2 sequences are SGHVS and FNYEAQ. The CDR3 region has the DNA TGTGCCAGCAGTCTTAGCGGGGGGGCCGATGAGCAGTTCTTC. Protein sequence: CASSLSGGADEQFF.

This clonotype occurred a few times. The CDR3 protein is CASSLTPQGTGELFF. The DNA of the CDR3 is TGTGCCAGCAGCTTAACCCCCCAGGGGACCGGGGAGCTGTTTTTT. The chain joins TRBV7-2 to TRBJ2-2; D may be TRBD1 (6 bases). Trimming cost V 2 bases and J 5 bases, with 12 bases left between them. The CDR3 runs to 15 residues. Germline CDR1 reads SGHTA; CDR2 reads FQGNSA.

The chain couples TRBV3-1 to TRBJ1-2; D uncertain. The CDR3 is made up of 16 amino acids. V was clipped by 2 bases and J by 2 bases, with 15 bases between them. The V gene's germline CDR1 is LGHDT and CDR2 YNNKEL (reference sequence). The CDR3 DNA is TGTGCCAGCAGCCAATTCCCAGATACCCACAACTATGGCTACACCTTC. Its protein product is CASSQFPDTHNYGYTF.

There are a few counts of this clonotype. The chain recombines TRBV20-1 with TRBJ2-7; 7 positions agree with TRBD1. The V gene end was trimmed by 3 bases and the J gene end by 2 bases; junction bases not matched to a gene: 16. This CDR3 contains 17 residues. Germline V lookup: CDR1 DFQATT, CDR2 SNEGSKA (reference sequence). The CDR3 DNA reads TGCAGTGCTAGGGGTGATCTGGGGCAGGGGGTGGCCTACGAGCAGTACTTC. This sequence encodes CSARGDLGQGVAYEQYF.

In its sample, this clonotype was seen a few times. This chain uses TRBV12-3 or TRBV12-4 with TRBJ2-1, with TRBD2 identical over 10 bases. The CDR3 loop spans 15 amino acids. V lost 7 bases, J lost 9 bases, and 12 bases stayed unmatched. CDR3 DNA: TGTGCCAGCAAAGCGGGGGGGTGGTTTCATGGTGAGCAGTTCTTC. Its protein product is CASKAGGWFHGEQFF.

This clonotype was counted between two and nine times. The chain has TRBV18 and TRBJ1-1, with TRBD1 as a possible D gene (5 bases). The CDR3 totals 17 residues. Germline lookup yields CDR1 KGHSH and CDR2 LQKENI. With 2 bases removed from V and 4 bases from J, the gap between germline ends came to 20 bases. The CDR3 region has the DNA TGTGCCAGCTCACCAAATATGGTTTCGGGGGTTGCCACTGAAGCTTTCTTT. Translated, it gives CASSPNMVSGVATEAFF.

The sample holds many counts of this clonotype. This rearrangement joins TRBV5-1 to TRBJ2-7; 11 bases fit TRBD1. Germline lookup yields CDR1 SGHRS and CDR2 YFSETQ. CDR3 length equals 15 residues. Germline trimming cut 7 bases from V and 0 bases from J; bases unmatched to any gene: 6. CDR3 coding DNA: TGCGCCAGCGGATTTGGGACAGGGGGCTCCTACGAGCAGTACTTC. Its translation: CASGFGTGGSYEQYF.

This clonotype was counted only a few times. V and J are TRBV29-1 and TRBJ2-7; D not certain. This CDR3 region has 13 residues. Germline values: CDR1 SQVTM, CDR2 ANQGSEA. Trimming pared 4 bases from V and 3 bases from J, leaving 13 bases between. The CDR3 spells CSVVSDQNYEQYF. CDR3 bases: TGCAGCGTTGTTTCTGACCAGAACTACGAGCAGTACTTC.

The sample holds a few counts of this clonotype. The chain joins TRBV7-9 to TRBJ2-3; 9 nucleotides line up with TRBD2. CDR1 is SEHNR and CDR2 is FQNEAQ in the germline V gene (reference sequence). The CDR3 is made up of 15 amino acids. V was pared by 3 bases and J by 4 bases, with 5 bases of the junction left unmatched. CDR3: CASSFSGSGADTQYF. CDR3 sequence (DNA): TGTGCCAGCAGCTTTAGCGGGAGTGGGGCAGATACGCAGTATTTT.

The V call is TRBV4-3, the J call TRBJ2-7, with D hard to call. CDR3 length equals 13 residues. Germline V CDR1 and CDR2: LGHNA, YSLEER. Trimming removed 0 bases from V and 6 bases from J, with 9 bases in between. The CDR3 nucleotides read TGCGCCAGCAGCCAAGATCGTGCGGCCGAGCAGTACTTC. Protein sequence: CASSQDRAAEQYF.

In this sample, this clonotype turned up a few times. The chain joins TRBV7-3 to TRBJ2-2; 12 positions match TRBD2. J lost 8 bases, V lost 5 bases, and 3 bases had no gene match. This CDR3 has 14 residues. Germline V lookup: CDR1 SGHTA, CDR2 FQGTGA. This CDR3 is CASSVGLAGGELFF. The DNA for the CDR3 is TGTGCCAGCAGCGTCGGACTAGCGGGAGGGGAGCTGTTTTTT.

In its sample, this clonotype was seen a few times. The rearrangement uses TRBV4-3 and TRBJ1-1; 7 bases agree with TRBD1. CDR3 length equals 14 residues. V gave up 3 bases and J gave up 8 bases; unmatched junction bases: 9. The V gene's germline CDR1 is LGHNA and CDR2 YSLEER. The CDR3 DNA follows: TGCGCCAGCAGCCATGAGTATTTGACAGGGGAAGCTTTCTTT. This translates into CASSHEYLTGEAFF.

The chain has TRBV29-1 and TRBJ2-7, with 8 bases identical to TRBD2. This CDR3 comprises 15 residues. V was pared by 0 bases and J by 5 bases, with 9 bases of the junction left unmatched. Germline-derived CDR1 and CDR2 are SQVTM and ANQGSEA. CDR3 sequence: CSVEEEGSGINEQYF. DNA for the CDR3: TGCAGCGTTGAAGAGGAGGGTAGCGGGATCAACGAGCAGTACTTC.

This clonotype was observed at least ten times. The chain couples TRBV12-3 or TRBV12-4 to TRBJ1-5; D not certain. The V end lost 7 bases, the J end lost 0 bases, and 10 bases lay between the germline ends. This CDR3 spans 14 amino acids. CDR3 coding DNA: TGTGCCAGCACTCCAGAGGGTAGCAATCAGCCCCAGCATTTT. Encoded protein: CASTPEGSNQPQHF.

This chain joins TRBV29-1 and TRBJ2-1; the D gene is possibly TRBD1 (5 bases). Germline V gene lookup returns CDR1 SQVTM and CDR2 ANQGSEA. The CDR3 is 14 residues long. The V gene lost 3 bases and the J gene lost 3 bases, with 12 bases spanning the gap. The CDR3 loop reads CSVEWTPVYNEQFF. The CDR3 nucleotides read TGCAGCGTTGAGTGGACACCTGTCTACAATGAGCAGTTCTTC.

V gene TRBV12-3 or TRBV12-4 combines with J gene TRBJ2-5; the D gene is possibly TRBD1 (5 bases). Trimming took 6 bases from V and 3 from J, leaving 8 bases between them. The CDR3 is made up of 12 amino acids. The CDR3 spells CASSVREETQYF. The CDR3 coding sequence is TGTGCCAGCAGCGTCAGGGAAGAGACCCAGTACTTC.

This clonotype was observed a handful of times. The V and J genes are TRBV7-6 and TRBJ2-3; D unresolved. The V end was cut by 3 bases, the J end by 6 bases, with 10 bases between. The CDR3 runs to 13 residues. CDR1 and CDR2 from the germline V gene are SGHVS and FNYEAQ. The CDR3 DNA follows: TGTGCCAGCAGCTTGCAAGAGGTGGATACGCAGTATTTT. Translation gives CASSLQEVDTQYF.

This clonotype was counted only a few times. The CDR3 DNA reads TGTGCCAGCAGCTGGGGAAACACAGATACGCAGTATTTT. Translated: CASSWGNTDTQYF. The chain couples TRBV7-2 to TRBJ2-3; no firm D call. With 4 bases removed from V and 2 bases from J, the gap between germline ends came to 7 bases. Germline CDR1 and CDR2: SGHTA and FQGNSA. The CDR3 is 13 amino acids.